Listed below are T cell receptor beta chains from one sample, sequenced in a study of vaccination and CD4 T cells after COVID-19. No cognate antigen is known for these TCRs. TCRdb re-called the PCR reads through MiXCR, storing one row per CDR3 protein. The data show about 11,000 distinct CDR3 sequences, with approximately 29% seen just once and around 14% held by the top ten. Sequencing was performed on CD4+ T cells from blood, cultured in vitro, taken after SARS-CoV-2 vaccination. These receptor sequences come from a human donor who had recovered from COVID-19. The CDR3 runs from the conserved cysteine through the conserved F or W. Fields, in order: V gene, D gene, clone size, J gene, CDR3 protein, CDR3 DNA. A D gene is named only where the DNA matches it firmly. A clone size is listed for some rows: how often the clone was seen (once, few, many), or a class if it is expanded.

V: TRBV6-5; D: NA; size: NA; J: TRBJ1-2; CDR3: CASSYSGGSGYGYTF; DNA: TGTGCCAGCAGTTACTCCGGGGGGTCGGGCTATGGCTACACCTTC
V: TRBV28; D: NA; size: few; J: TRBJ2-6; CDR3: CASSQTGYGANVLTF; DNA: TGTGCCAGCAGCCAGACGGGGTACGGGGCCAACGTCCTGACTTTC
V: TRBV5-4; D: TRBD2; size: NA; J: TRBJ2-5; CDR3: CASSPVAGVQETQYF; DNA: TGTGCCAGCAGCCCCGTAGCGGGAGTACAAGAGACCCAGTACTTC
V: TRBV10-2; D: NA; size: few; J: TRBJ1-5; CDR3: CASSESGYQPQHF; DNA: TGCGCCAGCAGTGAGTCGGGTTATCAGCCCCAGCATTTT
V: TRBV11-2; D: TRBD1; size: few; J: TRBJ1-6; CDR3: CASSLVGTDNSPLHF; DNA: TGTGCCAGCAGCTTAGTGGGGACAGATAATTCACCCCTCCACTTT
V: TRBV28; D: NA; size: NA; J: TRBJ1-6; CDR3: CASSSPLGPNSPLHF; DNA: TGTGCCAGCAGTTCCCCGCTAGGCCCAAATTCACCCCTCCACTTT
V: TRBV7-2; D: TRBD2; size: few; J: TRBJ2-5; CDR3: CASSLGTSVSETQYF; DNA: TGTGCCAGCAGCTTAGGGACTAGCGTTTCTGAGACCCAGTACTTC
V: TRBV6-2/TRBV6-3; D: TRBD1; size: NA; J: TRBJ2-7; CDR3: CASSYSGTGSYEQYF; DNA: TGTGCCAGCAGTTACTCAGGGACAGGGAGCTACGAGCAGTACTTC
V: TRBV19; D: NA; size: few; J: TRBJ1-5; CDR3: CASSMIRQGGSQPQHF; DNA: TGTGCCAGTAGTATGATCCGGCAGGGAGGAAGTCAGCCCCAGCATTTT
V: TRBV24-1; D: NA; size: few; J: TRBJ1-5; CDR3: CATMPAGGNQPQHF; DNA: TGTGCCACGATGCCCGCCGGGGGCAATCAGCCCCAGCATTTT
V: TRBV7-2; D: NA; size: few; J: TRBJ2-1; CDR3: CASSFLGVEQFF; DNA: TGTGCCAGCAGCTTTCTAGGTGTTGAGCAGTTCTTC
V: TRBV6-5; D: TRBD1; size: few; J: TRBJ2-7; CDR3: CASSYDPARGQGSHEQYF; DNA: TGTGCCAGCAGTTACGACCCCGCCCGGGGACAGGGTTCACACGAGCAGTACTTC
V: TRBV29-1; D: TRBD1; size: NA; J: TRBJ2-3; CDR3: CSGRDRRDTQYF; DNA: TGCAGCGGACGGGACAGGAGAGATACGCAGTATTTT
V: TRBV20-1; D: TRBD1; size: few; J: TRBJ1-2; CDR3: CSARLQTGVGYTF; DNA: TGCAGTGCTAGACTACAGACAGGGGTCGGCTACACCTTC
V: TRBV20-1; D: NA; size: NA; J: TRBJ1-5; CDR3: CSARVGNNQPQHF; DNA: TGCAGTGCTAGAGTCGGCAACAATCAGCCCCAGCATTTT
V: TRBV20-1; D: TRBD1; size: few; J: TRBJ1-2; CDR3: CSARDPRQGGYTF; DNA: TGCAGTGCTAGAGACCCCCGACAGGGCGGCTACACCTTC
V: TRBV5-1; D: NA; size: NA; J: TRBJ2-2; CDR3: CASSLERGNTGELFF; DNA: TGCGCCAGCAGCTTGGAGAGGGGCAACACCGGGGAGCTGTTTTTT
V: TRBV11-2; D: NA; size: NA; J: TRBJ1-2; CDR3: CASNDRGGYGYTF; DNA: TGTGCCAGCAACGACCGGGGGGGCTATGGCTACACCTTC
V: TRBV27; D: NA; size: few; J: TRBJ2-7; CDR3: CASSLGSGVTYEQYF; DNA: TGTGCCAGCAGTTTAGGATCGGGAGTAACCTACGAGCAGTACTTC
V: TRBV7-2; D: NA; size: NA; J: TRBJ2-1; CDR3: CASSLPYRPYNEQFF; DNA: TGTGCCAGCAGCCTTCCCTACAGGCCCTACAATGAGCAGTTCTTC
V: TRBV18; D: NA; size: NA; J: TRBJ2-5; CDR3: CASSPRAVMYQETQYF; DNA: TGTGCCAGCTCACCGAGGGCAGTGATGTACCAAGAGACCCAGTACTTC
V: TRBV10-3; D: TRBD1; size: NA; J: TRBJ2-7; CDR3: CASTGTGAGEQYF; DNA: TGTGCCTCCACCGGGACAGGGGCCGGCGAGCAGTACTTC
V: TRBV6-2/TRBV6-3; D: NA; size: few; J: TRBJ2-1; CDR3: CASSPNDSYNEQFF; DNA: TGTGCCAGCAGTCCTAACGACTCCTACAATGAGCAGTTCTTC
V: TRBV20-1; D: NA; size: NA; J: TRBJ2-1; CDR3: CSGPAGGPYNEQFF; DNA: TGCAGCGGCCCGGCTGGGGGTCCCTACAATGAGCAGTTCTTC
V: TRBV10-1; D: NA; size: NA; J: TRBJ2-7; CDR3: CATSMSGYEQYF; DNA: TGCGCCACATCCATGTCGGGGTACGAGCAGTACTTC
V: TRBV4-1; D: NA; size: few; J: TRBJ2-5; CDR3: CASSPEGVYKETQYF; DNA: TGCGCCAGCAGCCCCGAGGGAGTTTACAAAGAGACCCAGTACTTC
V: TRBV6-2/TRBV6-3; D: NA; size: few; J: TRBJ1-1; CDR3: CASSSGRTAEPTEAFF; DNA: TGTGCCAGCAGTTCGGGACGGACCGCAGAGCCCACTGAAGCTTTCTTT